The 24 T cell receptor beta chains reported below all come from one sample, sequenced in a study of shared clonotypes between healthy human individuals. Assay: immunoSEQ multiplex PCR; the TCRdb copy retains only in-frame clones and omits some. The sample has about 1 million clones, about three quarters seen once. Sequencing used memory CD4+ T cells sorted from blood. Described subset: CD45RA-negative fraction. The receptors derive from a man aged 18 to 29 in good health.

This clone was seen only a few times. Other DNA sequences in the same sample also yield this CDR3. The V and J genes are TRBV5-1 and TRBJ1-5; D is uncertain. Germline V CDR1 and CDR2: SGHRS, YFSETQ. This CDR3 comprises 15 residues. V lost 0 bases to trimming and J lost 1 base, with 8 bases between them. CDR3 sequence: CASSLAPGSNQPQHF. As DNA, the CDR3 is TGCGCCAGCAGCTTGGCCCCTGGGAGCAATCAGCCCCAGCATTTT.

Turning to this clone: Sequence at one end of the junction differs from germline and may be a read error. DNA of the CDR3: TGTGCTAGCAGCTTTAACTCTCAAGAGACCCAGTACTTC. It translates to CASSFNSQETQYF. The genes are TRBV7-7 and TRBJ2-5; D is unresolved. Germline V lookup: CDR1 SSHAT, CDR2 FNYEAQ (reference sequence). The CDR3 sequence is 13 residues long.

With respect to this clone: The same CDR3 is also encoded by other DNA sequences in this sample. The chain carries TRBV7-2 and TRBJ2-1; 7 positions agree with TRBD2. This CDR3 region has 15 residues. In germline, CDR1 is SGHTA, CDR2 FQGNSA. V dropped 0 bases and J dropped 4; count of bases not matched to a gene: 3. Here the CDR3 reads CASSLAGGVYNEQFF. The CDR3 DNA sequence: TGTGCCAGCAGCTTAGCGGGAGGGGTGTACAATGAGCAGTTCTTC.

About this clone itself: In the same sample, other DNA sequences code for this CDR3. V is TRBV4-1 and J is TRBJ2-7, with 7 bases matching TRBD2. This CDR3 is 18 amino acids long. CDR1 is MGHRA, CDR2 YSYEKL, per germline. With V trimmed by 0 bases and J by 1 base, 12 bases remained unmatched. DNA for the CDR3: TGCGCCAGCAGCCAAGAAAGGCTAGCGGAGGGGCGGTCCTACGAGCAGTACTTC. Its protein product is CASSQERLAEGRSYEQYF.

This chain connects TRBV4-3 to TRBJ2-1; 9 bases match TRBD2. This CDR3 contains 15 residues. V shed 5 bases, J shed 10 bases, and the junction held 12 bases outside the gene matches. The germline V gene encodes CDR1 LGHNA and CDR2 YSLEER. CDR3: CASSVAGVPLREQFF. The CDR3 nucleotides are TGCGCCAGCAGCGTAGCGGGAGTCCCCCTCCGGGAGCAGTTCTTC.

The chain uses TRBV5-1 and TRBJ2-4; possibly TRBD2 for D (5 bases). V lost 0 bases to trimming and J lost 5 bases, with 6 bases between them. Germline CDR1 SGHRS, CDR2 YFSETQ. There are 13 residues in the CDR3. The CDR3 loop reads CASSLGGENIQYF. The CDR3 DNA is TGCGCCAGCAGCTTGGGGGGAGAAAACATTCAGTACTTC.

This sequence joins TRBV7-9 and TRBJ1-6, with 9 positions matching TRBD1. The length of the CDR3 is 15 residues. Per germline, CDR1 SEHNR and CDR2 FQNEAQ (reference sequence). With 5 bases clipped from V and 5 bases from J, the junction kept 4 bases outside the gene matches. Here the CDR3 DNA reads TGTGCCAGCAGCGTACGGACAGGGGATAATTCACCCCTCCACTTT. Protein: CASSVRTGDNSPLHF.

With regard to this clone: A single base separates this from a much larger clone, so it may be a read error. The chain employs TRBV27 and TRBJ1-6; 8 positions match TRBD1. V shed 6 bases, J shed 7 bases, and the junction held 2 bases outside the gene matches. The germline V gene encodes CDR1 MNHEY and CDR2 SMNVEV (reference sequence). The CDR3 consists of 13 residues. CDR3 nucleotide sequence: TGTGCCAGCAGCCGGGACAGGAATTCACCCCTCCACTTT. Encoded protein: CASSRDRNSPLHF.

The chain carries TRBV5-1 and TRBJ2-3; TRBD1 matches at 8 bases. V gave up 0 bases and J gave up 2 bases; unmatched junction bases: 2. The V gene's germline CDR1 is SGHRS and CDR2 YFSETQ. There are 15 residues in the CDR3. Here the CDR3 reads CASSLAQGATDTQYF. The CDR3, as DNA: TGCGCCAGCAGCTTGGCGCAGGGGGCCACAGATACGCAGTATTTT.

This sequence joins TRBV10-3 and TRBJ2-7; possible D gene TRBD1, 5 bases. V was cut by 8 bases and J by 5 bases, with 16 bases left in between. Germline-derived CDR1 and CDR2 are ENHRY and SYGVKD. The CDR3 is 13 residues long. CDR3 region: CAIGDQGRDEQYF. In nucleotides, the CDR3 is TGTGCCATCGGAGACCAGGGTCGCGACGAGCAGTACTTC.

This clone was observed a handful of times. The chain joins TRBV6-1 to TRBJ1-5; possibly TRBD1 for D (5 bases). The CDR3 has 13 amino acids. V lost 3 bases and J lost 2, with 5 bases in between. Germline V gives CDR1 MNHNS, CDR2 SASEGT. CDR3 protein: CASSETGNQPQHF. Here the CDR3 DNA reads TGTGCCAGCAGTGAGACAGGCAATCAGCCCCAGCATTTT.

This chain uses TRBV7-9 with TRBJ1-3; D unresolved. V lost 7 bases, J lost 6 bases, and 16 bases lay in between. From germline, CDR1 is SEHNR and CDR2 FQNEAQ (reference sequence). This CDR3 has 14 residues. In DNA form, the CDR3 reads TGTGCCAGCACCTCCGCCACTCTGGAAAACACCATATATTTT. It encodes CASTSATLENTIYF.

This clone was counted between two and nine times. In DNA, the CDR3 is TGTGCCAGCGGGTGGGGGAACACTGAAGCTTTCTTT. It yields the protein CASGWGNTEAFF. The rearrangement joins TRBV2 to TRBJ1-1; D unclear. Germline V gives CDR1 SNHLY, CDR2 FYNNEI. The CDR3 has 12 amino acids. V was shortened by 8 bases and J by 1 base, with 8 bases between the two germline ends. The whole variable domain, filled in from reference TRBV2 and TRBJ1-1, reads EPEVTQTPSHQVTQMGQEVILRCVPISNHLYFYWYRQILGQKVEFLVSFYNNEISEKSEIFDDQFSVERPDGSNFTLKIRSTKLEDSAMYFCASGWGNTEAFFGQGTRLTVV.

This sequence joins TRBV7-2 and TRBJ2-1; 10 bases align to TRBD2. From germline, CDR1 is SGHTA and CDR2 FQGNSA. V trimming: 5 bases; J trimming: 6 bases; junction bases outside the gene matches: 7. The CDR3 contains 15 residues. The CDR3 coding sequence is TGTGCCAGCAGCCCTCTAGCGGGAGTCATCAATGAGCAGTTCTTC. Translating gives CASSPLAGVINEQFF.

CDR3 amino acids: CASRLGTNTGELFF. CDR3 DNA: TGTGCCAGCAGACTCGGGACGAACACCGGGGAGCTGTTTTTT. The chain uses TRBV27 and TRBJ2-2, with TRBD2 as a possible D gene (5 bases). The CDR3 extends over 14 amino acids. V was cut by 6 bases and J by 0 bases, with 8 bases left in between. Germline V gives CDR1 MNHEY, CDR2 SMNVEV (reference sequence).

The chain recombines TRBV18 with TRBJ2-2, with unresolved D. The CDR3 totals 15 residues. CDR1 is KGHSH, CDR2 LQKENI, per germline. Between the trimmed V and J ends, which lost 3 bases and 1 base, there was a span of 9 bases. The CDR3 here is CASSPERWNTGELFF. CDR3 in DNA: TGTGCCAGCTCACCCGAAAGATGGAACACCGGGGAGCTGTTTTTT.

V usage is TRBV7-2 and J usage is TRBJ2-1; 9 bases line up with TRBD1. CDR1 SGHTA and CDR2 FQGNSA come from the germline V gene. The junction had 3 bases not matched to a gene; V was cut back by 3 bases and J by 3 bases. The CDR3 has 15 residues. The CDR3 sequence is CASSFTGGGYNEQFF. DNA of the CDR3: TGTGCCAGCAGCTTCACAGGGGGCGGCTACAATGAGCAGTTCTTC.

This chain links TRBV10-3 with TRBJ2-1, with a possible D match to TRBD1 (5 bases). CDR1 is ENHRY and CDR2 is SYGVKD in the germline V gene. The V end lost 0 bases, the J end lost 6 bases, and 21 bases lay between the germline ends. The length of the CDR3 is 18 residues. This chain's CDR3 is CAISESQGSQVLRNEQFF. The CDR3 DNA follows: TGTGCCATCAGTGAGTCGCAGGGTTCCCAGGTTCTCCGCAATGAGCAGTTCTTC.

This clone was counted a few times. This specimen includes other DNA sequences encoding the same CDR3. The chain couples TRBV18 to TRBJ1-1; possibly TRBD1 for D (5 bases). Germline CDR1 reads KGHSH; CDR2 reads LQKENI. This CDR3 has 13 amino acids. The V gene lost 4 bases and the J gene lost 3 bases, with 9 bases spanning the gap. The CDR3 region is CASSQGRDTEAFF. The CDR3 DNA is TGTGCCAGCTCACAGGGACGGGACACTGAAGCTTTCTTT.

The rearrangement uses TRBV19 and TRBJ1-5, with 7 bases fitting TRBD1. The CDR3 runs 18 residues. CDR1 is LNHDA, CDR2 SQIVND, per germline (reference sequence). V shed 0 bases, J shed 1 base, and the junction held 9 bases outside the gene matches. The CDR3, as DNA: TGTGCCAGTAGTATAGATCTCAAGGGGGCGGTGAGCAATCAGCCCCAGCATTTT. Its translation: CASSIDLKGAVSNQPQHF. Supplemented by reference TRBV19 and TRBJ1-5, the full variable domain reads DGGITQSPKYLFRKEGQNVTLSCEQNLNHDAMYWYRQDPGQGLRLIYYSQIVNDFQKGDIAEGYSVSREKKESFPLTVTSAQKNPTAFYLCASSIDLKGAVSNQPQHFGDGTRLSIL.

This clone was seen ten or more times. V is TRBV30 and J is TRBJ1-5, with 7 bases matching TRBD1. This CDR3 comprises 13 residues. V shed 2 bases and J 7 bases; nucleotides not matched to a gene: 5. Looked up from germline, CDR1 is GTSNPN and CDR2 is SVGIG (reference sequence). The CDR3 DNA follows: TGTGCCTGGAGTTCGACCAGGGGGCAGCCCCAGCATTTT. Translated: CAWSSTRGQPQHF. The variable domain in full, with the rest retrieved from reference TRBV30 and TRBJ1-5, is SQTIHQWPATLVQPVGSPLSLECTVEGTSNPNLYWYRQAAGRGLQLLFYSVGIGQISSEVPQNLSASRPQDRQFILSSKKLLLSDSGFYLCAWSSTRGQPQHFGDGTRLSIL.

The chain carries TRBV5-4 and TRBJ1-1, with 9 nucleotides matching TRBD1. CDR1 SGHNT and CDR2 YYREEE come from the germline V gene (reference sequence). There are 15 residues in the CDR3. The J segment lost 0 bases and the V segment lost 9 bases, leaving 9 bases of the junction unmatched. The CDR3 sequence is CATATGGGMNTEAFF. The CDR3 bases are TGTGCCACTGCGACAGGGGGGGGGATGAACACTGAAGCTTTCTTT.

The chain uses TRBV28 and TRBJ2-5, with a weak D call TRBD2 (5 bases). Trimming left V 5 bases short and J 0 bases short, with 16 bases between. The CDR3 is 16 residues long. Germline assignment: CDR1 MDHEN and CDR2 SYDVKM. The DNA for the CDR3 is TGTGCCAGCAGTCCCAAGGACTTTCTTTACCAAGAGACCCAGTACTTC. Amino acids: CASSPKDFLYQETQYF.

This chain connects TRBV10-3 to TRBJ2-5, with no clear D. The CDR3 sequence is 12 residues long. Germline CDR1 reads ENHRY; CDR2 reads SYGVKD. V was trimmed by 3 bases and J by 5 bases, leaving 7 bases between them. CDR3 coding DNA: TGTGCCATCAGTGATGGATGGGAGACCCAGTACTTC. Translated: CAISDGWETQYF.